Shown below are 12 T cell receptor beta chains from a single sample sequenced in a study (dated by TCRdb to 2015 to 2017). The library was produced with 5' RACE. TCRdb lists the instrument as Illumina MiSeq. Through fastp at Q25 and MiXCR, TCRdb rebuilt clones from the public reads, retaining in-frame beta chains. One record per CDR3 amino acid sequence lists the most common genes and DNA. This sample gives tens of thousands of distinct CDR3 sequences in total; approximately 31% of them show up just once. Of the sample, around 3.9% falls within the top ten clones. Sequencing used memory CD4+ T cells sorted from a lymph node. The cell subset or site label on this specimen signifies: memory CD4+ T cells, CD4+CD45RO+CD25-. The origin of the receptors is a female donor with breast cancer.

The chain uses TRBV4-2 and TRBJ2-5; D remains ambiguous. The length of the CDR3 is 17 residues. Germline V CDR1 and CDR2: LGHNA, YNFKEQ. The V end lost 0 bases, the J end lost 2 bases, and 16 bases lay between the germline ends. DNA of the CDR3: TGTGCCAGCAGCCAAGAGGGAAGCGCTGGGTTACAAGAGACCCAGTACTTC. Translation: CASSQEGSAGLQETQYF.

A remark on this clonotype: A much larger clone sits a single nucleotide away, making a read error possible. This rearrangement joins TRBV4-2 to TRBJ1-3; D remains unclear. Per the germline V gene, CDR1 is LGHNA and CDR2 is YNFKEQ. The CDR3 is 15 residues long. The chain's CDR3 is CASSQDRSSGNTMYF. In DNA form, the CDR3 reads TGTGCCAGCAGCCAAGATAGATCCTCTGGAAACACCATGTATTTT.

The chain couples TRBV10-2 to TRBJ2-7; 10 bases are shared with TRBD2. With 0 bases clipped from V and 3 bases from J, the junction kept 2 bases outside the gene matches. From germline, CDR1 is WSHSY and CDR2 SAAADI. This CDR3 is 15 amino acids long. The CDR3 region has the DNA TGCGCCAGCAGTGAGTCTACTAGCGGGGACTACGAGCAGTACTTC. This gives the protein CASSESTSGDYEQYF.

The rearrangement uses TRBV11-1 and TRBJ1-2; weak D call: TRBD1 (5 bases). The V gene's germline CDR1 is SGHAT and CDR2 FQDESV (reference sequence). V was clipped by 2 bases and J by 3 bases, with 7 bases between them. The CDR3 is 13 amino acids. The CDR3, as DNA: TGTGCCAGCAGCTTACGGGACCACTATGGCTACACCTTC. This codes for CASSLRDHYGYTF.

For this clonotype: The germline gene is not matched at one end of the junction; a read error may be the cause. V gene TRBV7-9 combines with J gene TRBJ2-1; 7 bases map to TRBD1. The CDR3 has 14 residues. Germline CDR1 reads SEHNR; CDR2 reads FQNEAQ (reference sequence). CDR3 nucleotide sequence: TGTGCCAGCATACAGGGGAGCTCCTACAATGATCAGTTCTTC. It codes for CASIQGSSYNDQFF.

On this clonotype: The DNA is omitted, as the CDR3 cannot be located on it reliably, and the CDR3 follows TCRdb's listing. The chain uses TRBV7-2 and TRBJ2-5; the table assigns TRBD1, which was not confirmed against the DNA. Germline V gene data show CDR1 as SGHTA and CDR2 as FQGNSA. Both ends counted, the CDR3 spans 14 residues. The CDR3 loop is CASRGQGFLETQYF.

The V gene is TRBV7-3, the J gene TRBJ1-6, with 8 bases matching TRBD1. After removal of 2 bases from V and 9 bases from J, the junction contained 9 bases not matched to a gene. The CDR3 has 16 residues. Germline CDR1 reads SGHTA; CDR2 reads FQGTGA. DNA of the CDR3: TGTGCCAGCAGCTTAGCGCCCCAGGGGGCTCGTTCACCCCTCCACTTT. Protein sequence: CASSLAPQGARSPLHF.

This clonotype was picked up one time. The rearrangement uses TRBV5-1 and TRBJ2-7; TRBD1 might be the D (6 bases). CDR3 length: 14 amino acids. Germline V CDR1 and CDR2: SGHRS, YFSETQ. V lost 0 bases, J lost 4 bases, and 11 bases lay in between. Written as DNA, the CDR3 is TGCGCCAGCAGCTTGGTTCAGGGGATATACGAGCAGTACTTC. Protein sequence: CASSLVQGIYEQYF.

This clonotype occurred a few times. The chain has TRBV11-2 and TRBJ1-1; D is unclear. In germline, CDR1 is SGHAT, CDR2 FQNNGV. The CDR3 extends over 14 amino acids. V shed 5 bases and J shed 1 base, with 11 bases lying between them. CDR3 amino acids: CASSPTFRNTEAFF. DNA of the CDR3: TGTGCCAGCAGCCCCACATTCAGGAACACTGAAGCTTTCTTT.

This clonotype turned up a few times. The V gene is TRBV27, the J gene TRBJ2-1, with 7 positions matching TRBD2. This CDR3 has 12 residues. J gave up 10 bases and V 0 bases, and 0 bases lay outside the gene matches. Germline-derived CDR1 and CDR2 are MNHEY and SMNVEV (reference sequence). The chain's CDR3 is CASSLSGLEQFF. The CDR3 nucleotides read TGTGCCAGCAGTTTATCGGGACTAGAGCAGTTCTTC.

The V call is TRBV27, the J call TRBJ2-7; 9 bases map to TRBD2. The CDR3 totals 16 residues. The V segment lost 3 bases and the J segment 3 bases; nucleotides outside the gene matches: 9. The V gene's germline CDR1 is MNHEY and CDR2 SMNVEV (reference sequence). CDR3 sequence reads: CASSFQIPTSGYEQYF. CDR3 coding DNA: TGTGCCAGCAGTTTCCAAATACCGACTAGCGGCTACGAGCAGTACTTC.

This clonotype was picked up a small number of times. The chain employs TRBV29-1 and TRBJ1-1; D is possibly TRBD1 (6 bases). Germline CDR1 and CDR2: SQVTM and ANQGSEA. This CDR3 contains 14 residues. V was cut by 0 bases and J by 5 bases, with 13 bases left in between. CDR3 nucleotides: TGCAGCGTTGAAGATCGCCAGGGGAAGACTGAAGCTTTCTTT. It yields the protein CSVEDRQGKTEAFF. The variable domain in full, with the rest retrieved from reference TRBV29-1 and TRBJ1-1, is SAVISQKPSRDICQRGTSLTIQCQVDSQVTMMFWYRQQPGQSLTLIATANQGSEATYESGFVIDKFPISRPNLTFSTLTVSNMSPEDSSIYLCSVEDRQGKTEAFFGQGTRLTVV.